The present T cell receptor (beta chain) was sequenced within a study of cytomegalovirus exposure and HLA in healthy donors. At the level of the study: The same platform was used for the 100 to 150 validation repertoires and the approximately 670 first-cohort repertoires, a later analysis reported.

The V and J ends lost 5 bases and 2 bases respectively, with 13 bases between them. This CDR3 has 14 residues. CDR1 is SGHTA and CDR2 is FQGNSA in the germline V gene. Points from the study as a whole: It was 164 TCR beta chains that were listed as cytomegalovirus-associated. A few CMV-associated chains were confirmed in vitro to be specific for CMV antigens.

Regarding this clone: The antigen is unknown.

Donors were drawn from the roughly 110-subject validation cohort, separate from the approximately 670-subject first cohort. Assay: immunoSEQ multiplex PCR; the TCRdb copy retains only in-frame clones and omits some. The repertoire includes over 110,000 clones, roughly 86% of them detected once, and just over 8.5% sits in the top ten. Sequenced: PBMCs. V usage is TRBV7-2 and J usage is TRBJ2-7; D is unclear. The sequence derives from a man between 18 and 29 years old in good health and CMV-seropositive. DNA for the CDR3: TGTGCCAGCAGCCAAGCACTTCTGACCTACGAGCAGTACTTC. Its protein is CASSQALLTYEQYF.